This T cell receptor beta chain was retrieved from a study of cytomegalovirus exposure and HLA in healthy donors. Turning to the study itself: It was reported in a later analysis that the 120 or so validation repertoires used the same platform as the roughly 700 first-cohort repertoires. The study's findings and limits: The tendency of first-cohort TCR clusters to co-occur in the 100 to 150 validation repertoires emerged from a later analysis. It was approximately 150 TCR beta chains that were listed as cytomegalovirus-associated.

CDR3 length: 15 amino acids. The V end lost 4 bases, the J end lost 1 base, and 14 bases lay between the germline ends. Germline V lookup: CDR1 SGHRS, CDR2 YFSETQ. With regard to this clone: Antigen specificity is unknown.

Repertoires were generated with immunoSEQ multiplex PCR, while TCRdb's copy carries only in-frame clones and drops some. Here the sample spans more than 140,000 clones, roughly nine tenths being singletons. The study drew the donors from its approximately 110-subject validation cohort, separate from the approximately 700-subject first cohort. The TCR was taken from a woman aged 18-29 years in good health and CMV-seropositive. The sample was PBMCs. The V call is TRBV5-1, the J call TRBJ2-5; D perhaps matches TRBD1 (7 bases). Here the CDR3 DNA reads TGCGCCAGCAGCGGCGGGGACAGCATCCAAGAGACCCAGTACTTC. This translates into CASSGGDSIQETQYF. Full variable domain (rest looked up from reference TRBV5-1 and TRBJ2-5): KAGVTQTPRYLIKTRGQQVTLSCSPISGHRSVSWYQQTPGQGLQFLFEYFSETQRNKGNFPGRFSGRQFSNSRSEMNVSTLELGDSALYLCASSGGDSIQETQYFGPGTRLLVL.